These T cell receptor beta chains were read from a single sample in a study of cytomegalovirus exposure and HLA in healthy donors. Assay used: immunoSEQ multiplex PCR; TCRdb lists only in-frame clones, some missing. This sample has under 90,000 clones; around three quarters occur once, and the top ten carry about 3.5%. What was sequenced was PBMCs. The receptors stem from a man aged 40-49 years in good health and CMV-seronegative. Both conserved end residues are part of each CDR3. A D gene is named only where the DNA matches it firmly. Part of the rows lack a size; the others show once, few, many or a class for expanded clones.

>TRBJ1-1|-|TRBV2|-
TGTGCCAGCGGGGGAGGTCGGGACACTGAAGCTTTCTTT
CASGGGRDTEAFF
>TRBJ2-3|TRBD1|TRBV20-1|-
TGCAGTGCCAACAGGGGGGATACGCAGTATTTT
CSANRGDTQYF
>TRBJ1-2|-|TRBV5-5|once
TGTGCCAGCAGCTTCGGAGCTGACTATGGCTACACCTTC
CASSFGADYGYTF
>TRBJ1-2|TRBD1|TRBV27|few
TGTGCCAGCAGCCCCGACAGGGGAGTCTATGGCTACACCTTC
CASSPDRGVYGYTF
>TRBJ1-3|-|TRBV7-6|-
TGTGCCAGCAGCTACGGGCTGACAGCCACTCGTGGAAACACCATATATTTT
CASSYGLTATRGNTIYF
>TRBJ1-5|-|TRBV30|-
TGTGCCTGGAACTTCGGGGGGGGCAATCAGCCCCAGCATTTT
CAWNFGGGNQPQHF
>TRBJ1-4|-|TRBV9|few
TGTGCCAGCAGCCCAGCAACACAGGGAGCGACACTGTTTTTT
CASSPATQGATLFF
>TRBJ1-4|-|TRBV5-1|once
TGCGCCAGCAGCTTGGACAGGGCAACTAATGAAAAACTGTTTTTT
CASSLDRATNEKLFF
>TRBJ2-1|-|TRBV2|-
TGTGCCAGCGCCTGGACTCAATCCAGCTACAATGAGCAGTTCTTC
CASAWTQSSYNEQFF
>TRBJ2-2|TRBD1|TRBV27|-
TGTGCCAGCCATCGGACAGGAACGAACACCGGGGAGCTGTTTTTT
CASHRTGTNTGELFF
>TRBJ1-6|-|TRBV7-2|few
TGTGCCAGCAGCTTAGGGCCGCAGCGACCCCTCCACTTT
CASSLGPQRPLHF
>TRBJ2-3|TRBD1|TRBV5-1|once
TGCGCCAGCACCGCGACAGGGGGCGTTGATACGCAGTATTTT
CASTATGGVDTQYF
>TRBJ1-1|-|TRBV5-1|-
TGCGCCAGCAGCTTCTTGGGGGCAACTGAAGCTTTCTTT
CASSFLGATEAFF
>TRBJ1-6|-|TRBV30|-
TGTGCCTGGAGAACGGGACTTCTATGGTCACCCCTCCACTTT
CAWRTGLLWSPLHF
>TRBJ1-2|-|TRBV13|-
TGTGCCAGCAGCCGCAGGGGCCTATATGGCTACACCTTC
CASSRRGLYGYTF
>TRBJ1-2|-|TRBV6-1|few
TGTGCCAGCAGTTATAACTATGGCTACACCTTC
CASSYNYGYTF
>TRBJ1-6|-|TRBV11-2|-
TGTGCCAGCAGTACAGGGCCACGATTTTATAATTCACCCCTCCACTTT
CASSTGPRFYNSPLHF
>TRBJ1-2|TRBD1|TRBV6-5|once
TGTGCCAGCAGTTACGGGACAGAATCCTATGGCTACACCTTC
CASSYGTESYGYTF
>TRBJ2-1|TRBD2|TRBV13|-
TGTCCCAGCAGCTTAGCGGGGGGGTCCTACAATGAGCAGTTCTTC
CPSSLAGGSYNEQFF
>TRBJ1-3|-|TRBV29-1|-
TGCAGCGTTGTAGGGGTTGGAAACACCATATATTTT
CSVVGVGNTIYF
>TRBJ1-1|TRBD1|TRBV29-1|-
TGCAGCGTTGGGACAGGGGGTACTGAAGCTTTCTTT
CSVGTGGTEAFF
>TRBJ1-1|-|TRBV6-5|few
TGTGCCACCCGACTGGAGGGCGACACTGAAGCTTTCTTT
CATRLEGDTEAFF
>TRBJ1-5|-|TRBV19|-
TGTGCCAGTGGGGAAGGGAGGGATAATAGCAATCAGCCCCAGCATTTT
CASGEGRDNSNQPQHF
>TRBJ1-5|-|TRBV2|-
TGTGCCATCCTACAGGGTAGCAATCAGCCCCAGCATTTT
CAILQGSNQPQHF
>TRBJ2-5|TRBD2|TRBV28|-
TGTGCCAGCACCCTAGCGGGGAATCGGGCAGAGACCCAGTACTTC
CASTLAGNRAETQYF
>TRBJ1-3|TRBD1|TRBV5-6|-
TGTGCCAGCAGCTGGGGACAGGGTGTAAACACCATATATTTT
CASSWGQGVNTIYF
>TRBJ2-3|TRBD1|TRBV5-8|-
TGTGCCAGCAGTTTAGGACAGGGGAAATACACAGATACGCAGTATTTT
CASSLGQGKYTDTQYF
>TRBJ2-5|-|TRBV2|-
TGTGCCAGCAGTACGGAGGGACAGAGTGGGGAGACCCAGTACTTC
CASSTEGQSGETQYF
>TRBJ1-5|-|TRBV5-8|-
TGTGCCAGCAGCACGGGTCAGCCCCAGCATTTT
CASSTGQPQHF
>TRBJ1-3|-|TRBV19|-
TGTGCCACAGGGGACACGCGGAACCTTGGAAACACCATATATTTT
CATGDTRNLGNTIYF
>TRBJ2-5|TRBD1|TRBV10-1|-
TGCGCCAGCAGCCCGGGACAGCTACAAGAGACCCAGTACTTC
CASSPGQLQETQYF
>TRBJ2-7|TRBD1|TRBV27|-
TGTGCCAGCAGTTACGGACAGGGCTACGAGCAGTACTTC
CASSYGQGYEQYF
>TRBJ2-5|TRBD2|TRBV5-1|-
TGCGCCAGCAGCTTTGGGGGGGGGACCGAGGAGACCCAGTACTTC
CASSFGGGTEETQYF
>TRBJ1-3|-|TRBV9|-
TGTGCCAGCAGCGTAGGGGCCACAGGAAACACCATATATTTT
CASSVGATGNTIYF
>TRBJ1-1|TRBD1|TRBV11-3|-
TGTGCCAGCAGCTTAGACCCGGACAGGGGGCATTCGTGGGCTGAAGCTTTCTTT
CASSLDPDRGHSWAEAFF
>TRBJ1-4|-|TRBV5-6|few
TGTGCCAGCAGCTTGGCTACGGCTCGGGGTGAAAAACTGTTTTTT
CASSLATARGEKLFF
>TRBJ1-1|TRBD1|TRBV18|-
TGTGCCAGCTCACTAATCACCGGGACAGGGAAGTCAAGCGCTGAAGCTTTCTTT
CASSLITGTGKSSAEAFF
>TRBJ1-1|TRBD1|TRBV7-9|few
TGTGCCAGCAGCTTATCGGGGACAGGGAGTGGAGCTTTCTTT
CASSLSGTGSGAFF
>TRBJ1-6|-|TRBV6-5|-
TGTGCCAGCAGTTACCGGACAGCGAATCATTCACCCCTCCACTTT
CASSYRTANHSPLHF
>TRBJ1-5|TRBD1|TRBV11-2|-
TGTGCCAGCAGCCCAAGAACAGGGGACCAGCCCCAGCATTTT
CASSPRTGDQPQHF
>TRBJ2-5|TRBD1|TRBV9|-
TGTGCCAGCAGCGGTAGGGACAGCTTACAAGAGACCCAGTACTTC
CASSGRDSLQETQYF